Listed here are 18 T cell receptor beta chains from one sample, sequenced in a study of T cells in Graves' hyperthyroidism and ophthalmopathy. Amplified regions were TCR beta CDR3 sequences from RNA transcripts. The primer set for the first-round RT-PCR of the TCR CDR3 was HTBI. TCRdb analysed the multiplex PCR reads with MiXCR anew, one entry per CDR3 protein. This sample has 450,000 to 650,000 distinct CDR3 sequences, with approximately 14% found just once. The specimen was blood. Receptors were obtained from a woman younger than 30 with Graves' ophthalmopathy.

This clonotype was picked up many times. This chain links TRBV6-5 with TRBJ2-7; D remains ambiguous. This CDR3 region has 14 residues. CDR1 MNHEY and CDR2 SVGAGI come from the germline V gene. V lost 0 bases to trimming and J lost 7 bases, with 13 bases between them. In DNA, the CDR3 is TGTGCCAGCAGTTACTCGACCCCACTGGAGGAGCAGTACTTC. Amino acids: CASSYSTPLEEQYF.

This clonotype occurred many times. This CDR3 reads CSVGAGTATNEKLFF. For the CDR3, the DNA is TGCAGCGTTGGGGCGGGGACGGCAACTAATGAAAAACTGTTTTTT. The chain links TRBV29-1 to TRBJ1-4; the D gene is possibly TRBD1 (5 bases). CDR3 length: 15 amino acids. Germline values: CDR1 SQVTM, CDR2 ANQGSEA. Deletions cut 4 bases from V and 0 bases from J, with 12 bases between.

This clonotype has a count of ten or more. This rearrangement joins TRBV28 to TRBJ2-1, with 13 positions matching TRBD2. Germline lookup yields CDR1 MDHEN and CDR2 SYDVKM. CDR3 size: 19 residues. J was trimmed by 10 bases and V by 3 bases; bases with no gene match: 18. CDR3 protein: CASSFHRTSGSGVRVEQFF. CDR3 in DNA: TGTGCCAGCAGTTTCCACCGGACTAGCGGGAGTGGGGTCCGGGTCGAGCAGTTCTTC.

Notes on this clonotype: A much larger clone differs from this one at a single base, so this may be a read error. CDR3 sequence: CASSFHPGAPGSTIYF. CDR3 nucleotide sequence: TGTGCCAGCAGTTTCCACCCCGGGGCCCCTGGAAGCACCATATATTTT. The chain carries TRBV28 and TRBJ1-3, with D perhaps TRBD1 (5 bases). This CDR3 region has 16 residues. The germline CDR1 and CDR2 sequences are MDHEN and SYDVKM.

This chain uses TRBV19 with TRBJ2-5; D unclear. The V end was cut by 3 bases, the J end by 4 bases, with 9 bases between. The CDR3 contains 13 residues. Germline-derived CDR1 and CDR2 are LNHDA and SQIVND (reference sequence). CDR3 in DNA: TGTGCCAGTAGTATCGGGCGTTCAGAGACCCAGTACTTC. It is translated as CASSIGRSETQYF.

This clonotype appeared many times. The J gene is TRBJ1-1, the V gene TRBV2; 9 bases fit TRBD1. Germline CDR1 and CDR2: SNHLY and FYNNEI. Germline trimming cut 6 bases from V and 2 bases from J; bases unmatched to any gene: 4. The CDR3 sequence is 14 residues long. CDR3 nucleotides: TGTGCCAGCAGAGGTACAGGGGGCAACACTGAAGCTTTCTTT. Amino acids: CASRGTGGNTEAFF.

This clonotype showed up many times. The CDR3 DNA sequence: TGCAGTGCTAGAAAAGATAAACTTCAAGAGACCCAGTACTTC. This sequence encodes CSARKDKLQETQYF. The genes are TRBV20-1 and TRBJ2-5; no firm D call. Germline V lookup: CDR1 DFQATT, CDR2 SNEGSKA (reference sequence). The CDR3 is 14 residues long. With 2 bases removed from V and 2 bases from J, the gap between germline ends came to 12 bases.

In its sample, this clonotype was seen many times. The chain couples TRBV27 to TRBJ1-6; TRBD1 matches 7 bases. Unmatched junction bases numbered 13, after V lost 4 bases and J lost 4 bases. The CDR3 spans 18 residues. CDR1 is MNHEY and CDR2 is SMNVEV in the germline V gene (reference sequence). The CDR3, as DNA: TGTGCCAGCAGTTCCTCCAGTGGGACAGCAATTTATAATTCACCCCTCCACTTT. The encoded protein is CASSSSSGTAIYNSPLHF.

This clonotype was seen a handful of times. The gene calls are TRBV7-6 and TRBJ2-5; tentatively, D is TRBD1 (7 bases). The germline V and J ends were trimmed by 5 bases and 6 bases, with 16 bases remaining between them. In germline, CDR1 is SGHVS, CDR2 FNYEAQ. The length of the CDR3 is 14 residues. The DNA for the CDR3 is TGTGCCAGCAGCAGGGTGGAGGGGGCCAAGACCCAGTACTTC. It translates to CASSRVEGAKTQYF.

Concerning this clonotype itself: A single base separates this from a much larger clone, so it may be a read error. V and J are TRBV6-2 or TRBV6-3 and TRBJ2-1; 8 positions agree with TRBD2. The CDR3 runs 14 residues. Germline CDR1 and CDR2: MNHEY and SVGEGT. The V and J ends lost 10 bases and 0 bases, in that order; junction bases with no gene match: 5. The CDR3 nucleotides read TGTGCCAACACCCGGGAGGGCTCCTACAATGAGCAGTTCTTC. Translating it yields CANTREGSYNEQFF.

This clonotype was observed a few times. The V gene is TRBV20-1, the J gene TRBJ1-5; a possible D gene is TRBD1 (6 bases). Germline V lookup: CDR1 DFQATT, CDR2 SNEGSKA (reference sequence). The CDR3 has 17 residues. The V end was cut by 0 bases, the J end by 1 base, with 16 bases between. CDR3 DNA: TGCAGTGCTAGAGATCCAGCGACAGGACGAAGCAATCAGCCCCAGCATTTT. Encoded protein: CSARDPATGRSNQPQHF.

This clonotype was found a few times. The J gene is TRBJ2-2, the V gene TRBV29-1, with D unclear. CDR1 is SQVTM and CDR2 is ANQGSEA in the germline V gene. The CDR3 runs 12 residues. Trimming removed 3 bases from V and 4 bases from J, with 6 bases in between. This chain's CDR3 is CSVERSTGELFF. CDR3 nucleotide sequence: TGCAGCGTTGAGCGATCCACCGGGGAGCTGTTTTTT.

The genes are TRBV7-3 and TRBJ2-3; 7 bases align to TRBD1. J gave up 3 bases and V 2 bases, and 8 bases lay outside the gene matches. The CDR3 sequence is 16 residues long. From germline, CDR1 is SGHTA and CDR2 FQGTGA. Here the CDR3 reads CASSLGAAGGTDTQYF. CDR3 bases: TGTGCCAGCAGCTTAGGAGCGGCAGGGGGTACAGATACGCAGTATTTT.

As regards this clonotype: A much larger clonotype is one base distant, so this may be a read error. This sequence joins TRBV14 and TRBJ2-7, with D perhaps TRBD1 (7 bases). V lost 0 bases, J lost 7 bases, and 22 bases lay in between. The CDR3 has 17 residues. Germline CDR1 is SGHDN and CDR2 is FVKESK. The CDR3 loop reads CASSQERGLATSNEQYF. As DNA, the CDR3 is TGTGCCAGCAGCCAAGAGAGGGGGCTAGCGACGAGTAATGAGCAGTACTTC. The whole variable domain, filled in from reference TRBV14 and TRBJ2-7, reads EAGVTQFPSHSVIEKGQTVTLRCDPISGHDNLYWYRRVMGKEIKFLLHFVKESKQDESGMPNNRFLAERTGGTYSTLKVQPAELEDSGVYFCASSQERGLATSNEQYFGPGTRLTVT.

This clonotype came up many times. The genes are TRBV7-2 and TRBJ2-3, with TRBD1 as a possible D gene (7 bases). This CDR3 is built from 15 residues. V was clipped by 5 bases and J by 2 bases, with 14 bases between them. In germline, CDR1 is SGHTA, CDR2 FQGNSA. DNA of the CDR3: TGTGCCAGCAGCCCGGGCGGGACAGACACAGATACGCAGTATTTT. Its protein product is CASSPGGTDTDTQYF.

The chain is built from TRBV28 and TRBJ2-1; possibly TRBD2 for D (6 bases). The CDR3 runs 15 residues. The V gene lost 8 bases and the J gene lost 0 bases, with 14 bases spanning the gap. Germline assignment: CDR1 MDHEN and CDR2 SYDVKM. CDR3 nucleotides: TGTGCCAGCGGGACTTTCCCTAGCTCCTACAATGAGCAGTTCTTC. This translates into CASGTFPSSYNEQFF.

This clonotype was found many times. V is TRBV12-3 or TRBV12-4 and J is TRBJ1-5; 10 bases align to TRBD1. The CDR3 spans 17 residues. V shed 9 bases, J shed 2 bases, and the junction held 13 bases outside the gene matches. CDR3 in amino acids: CASSKGQGRYGNQPQHF. CDR3 nucleotides: TGTGCCAGTTCAAAGGGACAGGGGAGGTACGGCAATCAGCCCCAGCATTTT.

This clonotype was detected ten times or more. The genes are TRBV7-2 and TRBJ2-5; 11 nucleotides align to TRBD2. In germline, CDR1 is SGHTA, CDR2 FQGNSA. This CDR3 has 16 residues. J lost 0 bases, V lost 6 bases, and 6 bases had no gene match. The CDR3 nucleotides read TGTGCCAGCAGTCCAGGGACTAGCGGACACCAAGAGACCCAGTACTTC. Translation gives CASSPGTSGHQETQYF. Filled out from reference TRBV7-2 and TRBJ2-5, the complete variable domain reads GAGVSQSPSNKVTEKGKDVELRCDPISGHTALYWYRQSLGQGLEFLIYFQGNSAPDKSGLPSDRFSAERTGGSVSTLTIQRTQQEDSAVYLCASSPGTSGHQETQYFGPGTRLLVL.